The 25 T cell receptor beta chains below were found in one sample sequenced in a study of T cells in Graves' hyperthyroidism and ophthalmopathy. RNA transcripts provided the source from which TCR beta CDR3 regions were amplified. With the HTBI primer set, the TCR CDR3 went through a first round of RT-PCR. TCRdb recomputed calls from the multiplex PCR reads with MiXCR, one row per CDR3 protein. The repertoire holds about 160,000 distinct CDR3 sequences, less than 10% seen once, with more than 20% in the top ten. The sample taken for sequencing was blood. These receptor sequences come from a young woman with Graves' hyperthyroidism that later progressed to Graves' ophthalmopathy.

This clonotype was seen at least ten times. This chain joins TRBV28 and TRBJ1-2, with 8 bases aligning to TRBD1. The V segment lost 3 bases and the J segment 5 bases; nucleotides outside the gene matches: 14. The length of the CDR3 is 17 residues. Germline V gene data show CDR1 as MDHEN and CDR2 as SYDVKM. CDR3 sequence reads: CASSFLSAGTGRYGYTF. The CDR3, as DNA: TGTGCCAGCAGTTTTCTGTCGGCCGGGACAGGACGATATGGCTACACCTTC.

This clonotype was seen at least ten times. This chain joins TRBV6-1 and TRBJ2-1; 13 bases map to TRBD2. The CDR3 has 17 residues. The V gene end was trimmed by 5 bases and the J gene end by 5 bases; junction bases not matched to a gene: 9. Germline CDR1 and CDR2: MNHNS and SASEGT. The CDR3 DNA sequence: TGTGCCAGCAGTCGAGCGGAAGGGACTAGCGGGAACAATGAGCAGTTCTTC. Translated: CASSRAEGTSGNNEQFF.

This clonotype came up many times. This chain connects TRBV7-9 to TRBJ2-7, with TRBD2 as a possible D gene (6 bases). CDR3 length: 14 amino acids. Germline values: CDR1 SEHNR, CDR2 FQNEAQ (reference sequence). Deletions cut 5 bases from V and 6 bases from J, with 17 bases between. In nucleotides, the CDR3 is TGTGCCAGCAGCCCCTCTGGGGGGAGTAGCGAGCAGTACTTC. Protein product: CASSPSGGSSEQYF.

This clonotype was seen many times. The chain links TRBV30 to TRBJ1-1; D may be TRBD1 (6 bases). The CDR3 spans 15 residues. The germline gives CDR1 GTSNPN, CDR2 SVGIG (reference sequence). Trimming cost V 3 bases and J 6 bases, with 20 bases left between them. The CDR3 DNA reads as TGTGCCTGGAGCCAAACCCAGGGGCGCGTCGCTGAAGCTTTCTTT. Its translation is CAWSQTQGRVAEAFF.

The chain couples TRBV4-1 to TRBJ1-4; D remains ambiguous. This CDR3 has 15 amino acids. V shed 3 bases and J shed 4 bases, with 12 bases lying between them. CDR1 is MGHRA, CDR2 YSYEKL, per germline. CDR3 amino acids: CASSQPGISNEKLFF. The CDR3 DNA reads as TGCGCCAGCAGCCAGCCGGGAATCAGTAATGAAAAACTGTTTTTT.

This clonotype has a count of ten or more. The rearrangement joins TRBV6-1 to TRBJ1-5; a possible D gene is TRBD1 (6 bases). This CDR3 is built from 14 residues. The V end was cut by 9 bases, the J end by 1 base, with 13 bases between. Per germline, CDR1 MNHNS and CDR2 SASEGT. The CDR3, as DNA: TGTGCCAGTGTTGCAGGGGTAAGCAATCAGCCCCAGCATTTT. It translates to CASVAGVSNQPQHF.

This clonotype was detected a few times. The chain couples TRBV27 to TRBJ2-1; D may be TRBD1 or TRBD2 (6 bases each). V lost 8 bases and J 4 bases, leaving 21 bases between the germline ends. Germline loops: CDR1 MNHEY, CDR2 SMNVEV (reference sequence). This CDR3 is 16 amino acids long. CDR3 protein: CASSARWRGVYNEQFF. The CDR3 region has the DNA TGTGCCAGCTCTGCTAGGTGGAGGGGGGTTTACAATGAGCAGTTCTTC.

The rearrangement uses TRBV4-1 and TRBJ2-4, with a possible D match to TRBD1 (6 bases). The CDR3 runs to 18 residues. CDR1 is MGHRA, CDR2 YSYEKL, per germline. V gave up 0 bases and J gave up 1 base, with 16 bases separating them. CDR3 sequence reads: CASSQDLGAGAAKNIQYF. CDR3 DNA: TGCGCCAGCAGCCAAGATTTGGGGGCAGGGGCGGCCAAAAACATTCAGTACTTC.

This chain connects TRBV10-3 to TRBJ1-1; D is unclear. The CDR3 runs to 13 residues. V was shortened by 4 bases and J by 1 base, with 7 bases between the two germline ends. The germline CDR1 and CDR2 sequences are ENHRY and SYGVKD. The CDR3 sequence is CAISALGNTEAFF. As DNA, the CDR3 is TGTGCCATCAGTGCGTTAGGGAACACTGAAGCTTTCTTT.

This clonotype was seen repeatedly, ten times or more. The chain has TRBV2 and TRBJ1-6; TRBD1 matches 8 bases. CDR1 is SNHLY, CDR2 FYNNEI, per germline. The CDR3 is 18 residues long. Trimming took 5 bases from V and 5 from J; bases not matched to a gene: 14. The CDR3 is CASSLFQQGVNNNSPLHF. The DNA for the CDR3 is TGTGCCAGCAGTTTATTCCAACAGGGGGTCAACAATAATTCACCCCTCCACTTT.

This clonotype has a count of ten or more. The chain has TRBV18 and TRBJ2-1, with 11 nucleotides matching TRBD1. The germline V gene encodes CDR1 KGHSH and CDR2 LQKENI. The CDR3 sequence is 16 residues long. Trimming removed 4 bases from V and 4 bases from J; junction bases left unmatched: 6. Written as DNA, the CDR3 is TGTGCCAGCTCACAGGGGACAGGGGGTTATTACAATGAGCAGTTCTTC. It specifies CASSQGTGGYYNEQFF.

The chain uses TRBV5-7 and TRBJ2-2; D is uncertain. TRBV5-7 is an open reading frame whose function is uncertain. The CDR3 is 15 amino acids. V was cut by 0 bases and J by 6 bases, with 12 bases left in between. CDR3 sequence reads: CASSLGSMYAGELFF. The DNA of the CDR3 is TGTGCCAGCAGCTTGGGGAGTATGTATGCCGGGGAGCTGTTTTTT.

The sample holds many counts of this clonotype. This chain uses TRBV3-1 with TRBJ2-3; 7 positions match TRBD2. J gave up 6 bases and V 2 bases, and 8 bases lay outside the gene matches. This CDR3 has 15 amino acids. Per germline, CDR1 LGHDT and CDR2 YNNKEL (reference sequence). The CDR3 DNA sequence: TGTGCCAGCAGCCAATTTCTCCAGGGAGGGGATACGCAGTATTTT. Amino acids: CASSQFLQGGDTQYF.

In its sample, this clonotype was seen many times. The V and J genes are TRBV13 and TRBJ2-3, with 8 nucleotides matching TRBD1. This CDR3 is built from 15 residues. The trim removed 4 bases at V and 6 bases at J, leaving 9 bases unmatched. The germline CDR1 and CDR2 sequences are PRHDT and FYEKMQ (reference sequence). CDR3 DNA: TGTGCCAGCAGCTCCCGGGACAGGAGATGGGATACGCAGTATTTT. Protein sequence: CASSSRDRRWDTQYF. Together with reference TRBV13 and TRBJ2-3, the CDR3 gives the full variable domain: AAGVIQSPRHLIKEKRETATLKCYPIPRHDTVYWYQQGPGQDPQFLISFYEKMQSDKGSIPDRFSAQQFSDYHSELNMSSLELGDSALYFCASSSRDRRWDTQYFGPGTRLTVL.

The table lists this clonotype with a count of one. This sequence may be a read error, since a much larger clone differs from it by one base. This CDR3 is CASSENQLYGSTF. The CDR3 DNA reads as TGTGCCAGCAGTGAAAACCAGCTCTATGGCTCCACCTTC. The chain employs TRBV6-1 and TRBJ1-2; D remains unclear. The CDR3 is 13 residues long. The germline V gene encodes CDR1 MNHNS and CDR2 SASEGT.

This clonotype was counted many times. This chain links TRBV7-3 with TRBJ2-1; TRBD2 matches 9 bases. CDR3 length: 16 residues. CDR1 SGHTA and CDR2 FQGTGA come from the germline V gene. Unmatched junction bases numbered 11, after V lost 6 bases and J lost 5 bases. The CDR3 DNA reads TGTGCCAGCAGTCCCTGGGGTAGCGGGGGAAACAATGAGCAGTTCTTC. Protein: CASSPWGSGGNNEQFF.

This clonotype was recorded at least ten times. The chain links TRBV2 to TRBJ2-7; perhaps TRBD1 as D (6 bases). V lost 9 bases and J 4 bases, leaving 16 bases between the germline ends. This CDR3 contains 13 residues. The germline V gene has CDR1 SNHLY and CDR2 FYNNEI. The CDR3 DNA reads TGTGCCAGTGGCCTTGGGACACCTTACGAGCAGTACTTC. It codes for CASGLGTPYEQYF.

This clonotype was recorded many times. The V gene is TRBV18, the J gene TRBJ2-3, with 7 bases fitting TRBD1. After removal of 9 bases from V and 3 bases from J, the junction contained 6 bases not matched to a gene. The CDR3 runs to 13 residues. Germline V lookup: CDR1 KGHSH, CDR2 LQKENI. CDR3 in amino acids: CASSEGATDTQYF. CDR3 DNA sequence: TGTGCCAGTTCTGAGGGGGCAACAGATACGCAGTATTTT. The whole variable domain, filled in from reference TRBV18 and TRBJ2-3, reads NAGVMQNPRHLVRRRGQEARLRCSPMKGHSHVYWYRQLPEEGLKFMVYLQKENIIDESGMPKERFSAEFPKEGPSILRIQQVVRGDSAAYFCASSEGATDTQYFGPGTRLTVL.

This clonotype was seen ten or more times. This chain connects TRBV5-6 to TRBJ2-3, with 10 bases lining up with TRBD1. CDR1 and CDR2 from the germline V gene are SGHDT and YYEEEE. The CDR3 has 15 amino acids. J lost 4 bases, V lost 4 bases, and 6 bases had no gene match. The CDR3 sequence: CASSTGQGNADTQYF. In nucleotides, the CDR3 is TGTGCCAGCAGCACGGGACAGGGGAACGCAGATACGCAGTATTTT. Looking up the rest from reference TRBV5-6 and TRBJ2-3 gives the full variable domain: DAGVTQSPTHLIKTRGQQVTLRCSPKSGHDTVSWYQQALGQGPQFIFQYYEEEERQRGNFPDRFSGHQFPNYSSELNVNALLLGDSALYLCASSTGQGNADTQYFGPGTRLTVL.

This clonotype was detected many times. The genes are TRBV6-1 and TRBJ1-3; D gene ambiguous. With 4 bases removed from V and 2 bases from J, the gap between germline ends came to 6 bases. The germline V gene encodes CDR1 MNHNS and CDR2 SASEGT. CDR3 size: 13 residues. CDR3 residues: CASSANPGNTIYF. The CDR3 DNA follows: TGTGCCAGCAGTGCTAATCCTGGAAACACCATATATTTT.

This clonotype was picked up many times. The gene calls are TRBV3-1 and TRBJ2-1; 12 bases map to TRBD2. V gave up 4 bases and J gave up 4 bases; unmatched junction bases: 14. Germline V CDR1 and CDR2: LGHDT, YNNKEL (reference sequence). There are 19 residues in the CDR3. The CDR3 DNA reads TGTGCCAGCAGCCCGATCGGGGCTAGCGGGAGGGTGAGGTACAATGAGCAGTTCTTC. This codes for CASSPIGASGRVRYNEQFF.

V and J are TRBV19 and TRBJ2-1, with 9 bases fitting TRBD2. This CDR3 is built from 15 residues. Germline assignment: CDR1 LNHDA and CDR2 SQIVND (reference sequence). Trimming took 4 bases from V and 8 from J; bases not matched to a gene: 9. The DNA for the CDR3 is TGTGCCAGTAGTAGGGCGGGGGGGCGGTTCCATGAGCAGTTCTTC. This encodes CASSRAGGRFHEQFF.

This clonotype was counted ten times or more. The CDR3 is CASSLTGTGRSPLHF. The CDR3 DNA reads as TGTGCCAGCAGCTTAACCGGGACAGGGAGGTCACCCCTCCACTTT. The chain employs TRBV11-2 and TRBJ1-6, with 9 bases that match TRBD1. Trimming at V came to 2 bases and at J to 10 bases, leaving 6 bases not matched to a gene. The germline CDR1 and CDR2 sequences are SGHAT and FQNNGV. The CDR3 runs to 15 residues.

This clonotype was counted at least ten times. This chain links TRBV27 with TRBJ1-1; weak D call: TRBD1 (5 bases). Per germline, CDR1 MNHEY and CDR2 SMNVEV (reference sequence). Trimming removed 2 bases from V and 6 bases from J, with 13 bases in between. The CDR3 sequence is 14 residues long. DNA for the CDR3: TGTGCCAGCAGTTTAACGGGGGGGAGCGCTGAAGCTTTCTTT. Protein product: CASSLTGGSAEAFF.

This clonotype was detected ten times or more. J is TRBJ2-1 and V is TRBV10-3; 7 bases map to TRBD2. This CDR3 has 17 residues. The trim removed 6 bases at V and 7 bases at J, leaving 18 bases unmatched. The germline V gene has CDR1 ENHRY and CDR2 SYGVKD. The CDR3 DNA reads TGTGCCATCAGCGCGCGTTCCGGCGCGGGAGTGGAAAATGAGCAGTTCTTC. It yields the protein CAISARSGAGVENEQFF.